This T cell receptor (beta chain) was captured by sequencing in a study of OX40 agonist ivuxolimab in advanced cancers. The wider study: An agonistic human IgG2 monoclonal antibody against OX40 (CD134) was given. Regarding the study as a whole: Part of the nonresponder group also had normalized T-cell clonal expansion that was low.

Repertoires were generated with immunoSEQ multiplex PCR, while TCRdb's copy carries only in-frame clones and drops some. The data contain around 95,000 clones, nearly 90% of them seen just once; the ten biggest clones take up under 0.2%. CDR1 and CDR2 from the germline V gene are WNHNN and SYGVQD (reference sequence). V shed 6 bases and J 1 base; nucleotides not matched to a gene: 6. The CDR3 is 14 residues long. Remarks on this clone: No antigen is known for it.

The TCR was taken from an adult with an advanced solid tumor such as melanoma, head and neck, liver or kidney cancer. This chain connects TRBV10-1 to TRBJ2-7; 7 nucleotides align to TRBD1. Sequencing was performed on CD4+ or CD8+ T cells sorted from blood, taken in a trial of the OX40 agonist ivuxolimab. CDR3 DNA sequence: TGCGCCAGCAGCGGGACAGACCGATCCTACGAGCAGTACTTC. Protein product: CASSGTDRSYEQYF.